The present entry profiles one TCR beta chain with its context. These data come from a study of cytomegalovirus exposure and HLA in healthy donors. V gave up 4 bases and J gave up 5 bases; unmatched junction bases: 6. Germline-derived CDR1 and CDR2 are MNHEY and SVGAGI. This CDR3 comprises 15 residues. Use of 60 Vbeta and 13 Jbeta primers characterized the PCR. Clones were sequenced by immunoSEQ multiplex PCR, and TCRdb holds only the in-frame ones, with some missing. The table includes around 130,000 clones, around 80% detected once. The clonotype was recovered from a boy aged 2-9 years in good health and CMV-seronegative. Sample: PBMCs. V gene TRBV6-5 combines with J gene TRBJ1-4, with 8 positions matching TRBD1. The CDR3 DNA follows: TGTGCCAGCAGTTTTAGCAGGGGGCGGAATGAAAAACTGTTTTTT. It specifies CASSFSRGRNEKLFF.